This record covers a single T cell receptor (beta chain). Negative isolation yielded CD4+ and CD8+ T cells, and FACS enriched TEMRA cells. This sample is drawn from a study of CD8 T cells in Susac syndrome. An input of about 0.5 to 1 ug of RNA was subjected to reverse transcription using random hexamers. TCR beta CDR3 was amplified by immunoSEQ covering 54 Vbeta and 13 Jbeta. TCRdb used MiXCR to reprocess the immunoSEQ multiplex PCR reads, holding one entry per CDR3 protein. The sample carries about 80,000 distinct CDR3 sequences, around 94% recorded once. This CDR3 is built from 15 residues. The V and J ends lost 4 bases and 1 base respectively, with 14 bases between them. Germline V gene data show CDR1 as SQVTM and CDR2 as ANQGSEA.

V usage is TRBV29-1 and J usage is TRBJ2-1; tentative D call: TRBD2 (6 bases). The clonotype originates from a human donor in good health. The sample was CD8+ T cells from PBMCs. The CDR3 region has the DNA TGCAGCGTTGGCGGGCGGGGTCCTTCCTACAATGAGCAGTTCTTC. Residues: CSVGGRGPSYNEQFF.